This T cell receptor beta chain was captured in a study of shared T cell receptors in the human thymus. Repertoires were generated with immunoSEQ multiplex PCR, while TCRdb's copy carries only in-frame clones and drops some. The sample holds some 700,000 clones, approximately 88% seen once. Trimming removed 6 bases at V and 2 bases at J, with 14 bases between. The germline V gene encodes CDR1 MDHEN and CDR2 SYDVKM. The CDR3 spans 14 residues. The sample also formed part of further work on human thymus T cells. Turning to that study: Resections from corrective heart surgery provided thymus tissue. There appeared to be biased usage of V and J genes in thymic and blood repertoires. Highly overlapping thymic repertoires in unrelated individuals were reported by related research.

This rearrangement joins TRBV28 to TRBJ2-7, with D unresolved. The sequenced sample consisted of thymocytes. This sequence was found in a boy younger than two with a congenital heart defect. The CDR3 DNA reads TGTGCCAGCAGCCTTGACTCGACCGCCTACGAGCAGTACTTC. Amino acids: CASSLDSTAYEQYF.